These 13 T cell receptor beta chains share one sample of origin, sequenced in a study of cytomegalovirus exposure and HLA in healthy donors. 60 Vbeta and 13 Jbeta primers were used in PCR. The method was immunoSEQ multiplex PCR; TCRdb's version includes in-frame clones alone and lacks a portion of them. Of 150,000 to 200,000 clones listed, 75% to 80% were seen once; the top ten hold around 0.96%. Sequenced input: PBMCs. The source is a woman aged 50 to 60 in good health and CMV-seropositive.

The V gene is TRBV6-4, the J gene TRBJ2-7; tentatively, D is TRBD2 (5 bases). Per the germline V gene, CDR1 is MRHNA and CDR2 is SNTAGT. The CDR3 covers 17 residues. V lost 2 bases, J lost 0 bases, and 17 bases lay in between. CDR3 coding DNA: TGTGCCAGCAGTGACGGCTGCTCGGGAAGGAGCTCCTACGAGCAGTACTTC. It yields the protein CASSDGCSGRSSYEQYF.

The chain carries TRBV5-8 and TRBJ1-2; 11 bases align to TRBD1. J lost 4 bases, V lost 4 bases, and 3 bases had no gene match. CDR3 length equals 14 residues. Germline CDR1 SGHTS, CDR2 YDEGEE. CDR3 loop: CASSSGQGAYGYTF. CDR3 coding DNA: TGTGCCAGCAGCAGCGGACAGGGGGCCTATGGCTACACCTTC.

V is TRBV5-5 and J is TRBJ2-5; 7 bases align to TRBD2. V shed 2 bases, J shed 1 base, and the junction held 8 bases outside the gene matches. Germline values: CDR1 SGHKS, CDR2 YYEKEE (reference sequence). The CDR3 covers 16 residues. CDR3 in DNA: TGTGCCAGCAGCTTCTGGGGAGGGCCTTTCCAAGAGACCCAGTACTTC. Its translation is CASSFWGGPFQETQYF.

The V and J genes are TRBV7-8 and TRBJ2-7; tentative D call: TRBD2 (6 bases). Trimming pared 2 bases from V and 2 bases from J, leaving 10 bases between. This CDR3 is 14 amino acids long. Germline CDR1 and CDR2: SGHVS and FQNEAQ. CDR3 bases: TGTGCCAGCAGCTTACGGGACTTTGCCTACGAGCAGTACTTC. This translates into CASSLRDFAYEQYF. The variable domain in full, completed from reference TRBV7-8 and TRBJ2-7, reads GAGVSQSPRYKVAKRGQDVALRCDPISGHVSLFWYQQALGQGPEFLTYFQNEAQLDKSGLPSDRFFAERPEGSVSTLKIQRTQQEDSAVYLCASSLRDFAYEQYFGPGTRLTVT.

The V and J genes are TRBV18 and TRBJ1-2; TRBD1 might be the D (5 bases). Per germline, CDR1 KGHSH and CDR2 LQKENI. CDR3 size: 12 residues. Trimming shortened V by 3 bases and J by 7 bases, and 9 bases separated the two germline ends. DNA for the CDR3: TGTGCCAGCTCACCTCGTACAGGTGGCTACACCTTC. Translated: CASSPRTGGYTF.

The chain has TRBV6-5 and TRBJ1-1; 7 nucleotides line up with TRBD1. The CDR3 has 13 amino acids. The germline gives CDR1 MNHEY, CDR2 SVGAGI. Trimming at V came to 4 bases and at J to 4 bases, leaving 3 bases not matched to a gene. The CDR3 sequence is CASSLPGGTEAFF. The CDR3 DNA is TGTGCCAGCAGTTTACCAGGGGGCACTGAAGCTTTCTTT.

V usage is TRBV7-2 and J usage is TRBJ1-5; D ambiguous. The V end lost 7 bases, the J end lost 6 bases, and 16 bases lay between the germline ends. This CDR3 is built from 14 residues. The germline gives CDR1 SGHTA, CDR2 FQGNSA. The CDR3: CASTALPRVQPQHF. CDR3 coding DNA: TGTGCCAGCACAGCACTTCCGAGGGTTCAGCCCCAGCATTTT.

This clone was counted between two and nine times. This chain joins TRBV2 and TRBJ1-1, with 10 positions matching TRBD1. The ends lost 10 bases at V and 5 bases at J; junction bases unmatched: 19. CDR1 and CDR2 from the germline V gene are SNHLY and FYNNEI. This CDR3 comprises 17 residues. The CDR3 region is CATLITGTGAFRTEAFF. DNA of the CDR3: TGTGCCACCCTTATTACCGGGACAGGGGCTTTCAGGACTGAAGCTTTCTTT.

The chain couples TRBV9 to TRBJ2-5, with a possible D match to TRBD1 (5 bases). Germline-derived CDR1 and CDR2 are SGDLS and YYNGEE. V lost 0 bases and J 2 bases, leaving 11 bases between the germline ends. The CDR3 extends over 15 amino acids. The CDR3 here is CASSVGAGQQETQYF. The CDR3 DNA follows: TGTGCCAGCAGCGTAGGGGCAGGACAACAAGAGACCCAGTACTTC.

The chain carries TRBV6-5 and TRBJ2-5; unclear D gene. V lost 0 bases to trimming and J lost 4 bases, with 15 bases between them. In germline, CDR1 is MNHEY, CDR2 SVGAGI. The CDR3 covers 16 residues. The CDR3 spells CASSYSGAHNPETQYF. The DNA for the CDR3 is TGTGCCAGCAGTTACTCGGGCGCCCATAACCCAGAGACCCAGTACTTC.

This clone was seen a single time. This chain uses TRBV28 with TRBJ1-1; D is undetermined. Germline values: CDR1 MDHEN, CDR2 SYDVKM. Trimming shortened V by 5 bases and J by 0 bases, and 13 bases separated the two germline ends. The CDR3 runs 15 residues. This CDR3 reads CASSPGGVMNTEAFF. For the CDR3, the DNA is TGTGCCAGCAGTCCGGGCGGGGTGATGAACACTGAAGCTTTCTTT.

The genes are TRBV7-3 and TRBJ2-1; TRBD1 is a possible D gene (6 bases). This CDR3 contains 16 residues. With 5 bases removed from V and 1 base from J, the gap between germline ends came to 15 bases. From germline, CDR1 is SGHTA and CDR2 FQGTGA. In DNA form, the CDR3 reads TGTGCCAGCAGCCTATACAGGGAAGCTTCCTACAATGAGCAGTTCTTC. As protein: CASSLYREASYNEQFF.

The chain uses TRBV28 and TRBJ2-1; D may be TRBD1 (5 bases). V lost 1 base, J lost 8 bases, and 15 bases lay in between. Looked up from germline, CDR1 is MDHEN and CDR2 is SYDVKM. The CDR3 is 15 amino acids. CDR3 protein: CASSLSGKLTDEQFF. The CDR3 DNA follows: TGTGCCAGCAGTTTATCAGGGAAACTAACCGATGAGCAGTTCTTC.